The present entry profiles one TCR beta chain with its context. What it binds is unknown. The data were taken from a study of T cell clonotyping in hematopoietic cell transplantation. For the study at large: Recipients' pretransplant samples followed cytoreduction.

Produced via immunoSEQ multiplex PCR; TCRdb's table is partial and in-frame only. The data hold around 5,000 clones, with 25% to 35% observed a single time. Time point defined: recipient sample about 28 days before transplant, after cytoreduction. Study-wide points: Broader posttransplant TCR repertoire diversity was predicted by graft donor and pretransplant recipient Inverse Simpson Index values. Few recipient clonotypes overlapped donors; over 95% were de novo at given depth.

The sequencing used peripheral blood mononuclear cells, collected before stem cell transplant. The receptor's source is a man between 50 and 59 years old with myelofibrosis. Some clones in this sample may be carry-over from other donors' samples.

The CDR3 reads CASSYSRTELNTEAFF. CDR3 nucleotides: TGTGCCAGCAGTTACTCACGGACAGAACTGAACACTGAAGCTTTCTTT. This chain connects TRBV6-5 to TRBJ1-1; D perhaps matches TRBD1 (6 bases). Trimming took off 0 bases at V and 0 bases at J, with 11 bases between the two ends. In germline, CDR1 is MNHEY, CDR2 SVGAGI. CDR3 size: 16 residues.